What follows are 3 T cell receptor beta chains derived from one specimen sequenced in a study of OX40 agonist ivuxolimab in advanced cancers. Profiled with immunoSEQ multiplex PCR; TCRdb holds only in-frame clones, not every one. The data show 95,000 to 150,000 clones, 85% to 95% seen once. Sequencing used CD4+ or CD8+ T cells sorted from blood, obtained in a trial of the OX40 agonist ivuxolimab. These receptors came from an adult with an advanced solid tumor such as melanoma, head and neck, liver or kidney cancer.

This chain links TRBV19 with TRBJ2-6; D uncertain. The germline V gene has CDR1 LNHDA and CDR2 SQIVND (reference sequence). Trimming stripped 3 bases from V and 3 bases from J, with 9 bases between. CDR3 length: 15 residues. In nucleotides, the CDR3 is TGTGCCAGTAGTATGATTGGAGTTGGGGCCAACGTCCTGACTTTC. This gives the protein CASSMIGVGANVLTF.

The chain couples TRBV19 to TRBJ1-1, with a possible D match to TRBD1 (6 bases). Trimming shortened V by 3 bases and J by 2 bases, and 13 bases separated the two germline ends. Per germline, CDR1 LNHDA and CDR2 SQIVND (reference sequence). CDR3 length equals 15 residues. The CDR3 sequence is CASSIARTANTEAFF. The CDR3 DNA reads TGTGCCAGTAGTATTGCTAGGACAGCTAACACTGAAGCTTTCTTT.

V usage is TRBV28 and J usage is TRBJ2-7; 8 bases are a match to TRBD2. CDR1 is MDHEN, CDR2 SYDVKM, per germline. J lost 0 bases, V lost 7 bases, and 8 bases had no gene match. The CDR3 has 15 amino acids. The CDR3 bases are TGTGCCAGCATCCTTAGCGGGGTGAACTCCTACGAGCAGTACTTC. This sequence encodes CASILSGVNSYEQYF.